The T cell receptor (beta chain) described here comes from a study of blood T cell repertoires in COVID-19. The junction had 7 bases not matched to a gene; V was cut back by 0 bases and J by 5 bases. Germline CDR1 SGHVS, CDR2 FQNEAQ. The CDR3 length is 16 residues. Data came from immunoSEQ multiplex PCR; TCRdb stores just in-frame clones and leaves some out. This sample carries some 150,000 clones, around 79% of them seen once, and the ten largest clones take around 3.2%. The source of this sequence is a woman aged 45-65 years who had recovered from COVID-19. The sequencing input was PBMCs or T cells enriched from blood (not recorded which). The V gene is TRBV7-8, the J gene TRBJ1-1, with TRBD1 matching over 9 bases. The CDR3 DNA is TGTGCCAGCAGCTTAGCGCTGGGACAGGGTGAGACTGAAGCTTTCTTT. Translation gives CASSLALGQGETEAFF.